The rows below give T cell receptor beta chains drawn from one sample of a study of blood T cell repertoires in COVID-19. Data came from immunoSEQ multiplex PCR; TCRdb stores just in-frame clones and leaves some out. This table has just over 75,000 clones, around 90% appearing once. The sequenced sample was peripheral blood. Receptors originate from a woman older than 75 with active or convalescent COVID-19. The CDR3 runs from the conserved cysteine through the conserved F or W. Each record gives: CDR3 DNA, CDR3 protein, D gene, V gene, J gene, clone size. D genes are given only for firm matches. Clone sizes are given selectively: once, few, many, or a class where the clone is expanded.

TGTGCCAGCAGCGCCCGGCGGGGACAGGGGAATCAGCCCCAGCATTTT	CASSARRGQGNQPQHF	TRBD1	TRBV7-2	TRBJ1-5	NA
TGTGCCAGCAGCCCCGGACAGGGGAAGGGCGGTACAGATACGCAGTATTTT	CASSPGQGKGGTDTQYF	TRBD1	TRBV28	TRBJ2-3	NA
TGCGCCAGCGGACAATCCGGGACTAGCGTAGATACGCAGTATTTT	CASGQSGTSVDTQYF	TRBD2	TRBV5-1	TRBJ2-3	NA
TGCGCCAGCAGCTCGTTAGGGGGGGGCACAGATACGCAGTATTTT	CASSSLGGGTDTQYF	NA	TRBV5-1	TRBJ2-3	NA
TGTGCCAGCAGTTACCCGGGGGGCCGGAACACCGGGGAGCTGTTTTTT	CASSYPGGRNTGELFF	NA	TRBV6-2/TRBV6-3	TRBJ2-2	NA
TGTGCCAGCAGAGCGGGACTAGCGGTCGGCACAGATACGCAGTATTTT	CASRAGLAVGTDTQYF	TRBD2	TRBV2	TRBJ2-3	NA
TGTGCCAGCTCACGAACAGGGGGGACACAATCCACAGATACGCAGTATTTT	CASSRTGGTQSTDTQYF	TRBD1	TRBV18	TRBJ2-3	NA
TGTGCCAGCAGGGCACCCCGCGGCTCTGGAAACACCATATATTTT	CASRAPRGSGNTIYF	NA	TRBV7-2	TRBJ1-3	NA
TGTGCCAGCAGTTACTGGAGTACTCCCTACAATGAGCAGTTCTTC	CASSYWSTPYNEQFF	NA	TRBV6-5	TRBJ2-1	NA
TGTGCCAGCACCCCCCAAAATAGGGGACAGGGGAAAGCTTTCTTT	CASTPQNRGQGKAFF	TRBD1	TRBV25-1	TRBJ1-1	once
TGTGCCAGCACCGGGGCCTCTAAAATAGGAAACACCATATATTTT	CASTGASKIGNTIYF	NA	TRBV7-9	TRBJ1-3	NA
TGTGCCAGCAGTTTATCGGTGCGGGGCGGAAACACCATATATTTT	CASSLSVRGGNTIYF	NA	TRBV27	TRBJ1-3	NA
TGTGCCACCCAAAGGGGGCAAAAGGATTCACCCCTCCACTTT	CATQRGQKDSPLHF	TRBD1	TRBV28	TRBJ1-6	NA
TGTGCCAGCAGTTACTCGGAGGGCAATGAGCAGTTCTTC	CASSYSEGNEQFF	NA	TRBV6-2/TRBV6-3	TRBJ2-1	NA
TGCGCCAGCAATCGACAGGGGGATCGCACCGGGGAGCTGTTTTTT	CASNRQGDRTGELFF	TRBD1	TRBV10-2	TRBJ2-2	NA
TGTGCCACCAGAGGGACAGGGGGCTACGAAGCTTTCTTT	CATRGTGGYEAFF	TRBD1	TRBV24-1	TRBJ1-1	once
TGCGCCAGCAGCCAACTCAGTGTAGGACTAGCGGGGGGTGGCTCCTACAATGAGCAGTTCTTC	CASSQLSVGLAGGGSYNEQFF	TRBD2	TRBV4-3	TRBJ2-1	NA
TGTGCCACCCTTGCGGGGGCCGGAACCTACAATGAGCAGTTCTTC	CATLAGAGTYNEQFF	NA	TRBV19	TRBJ2-1	NA
TGTGCCAGTAGTCCCAGGCCCCGGGACAGGGGGCATGATCAGCCCCAGCATTTT	CASSPRPRDRGHDQPQHF	TRBD1	TRBV19	TRBJ1-5	NA
TGCAGCGTGCCGGGACAGGGATCTGTTTACGAGCAGTACTTC	CSVPGQGSVYEQYF	TRBD1	TRBV29-1	TRBJ2-7	NA
TGTGCCAGCAGCTTAGGGACCCCAGCGGGGGGGCAAGAGACCCAGTACTTC	CASSLGTPAGGQETQYF	TRBD2	TRBV7-2	TRBJ2-5	NA
TGTGCCAGCAGCTTCGGCAGGGGCCACCAGCCCCAGCATTTT	CASSFGRGHQPQHF	NA	TRBV7-2	TRBJ1-5	NA
TGTGCCAGCAGCCCGACGGGACTAGCGGGAGTGGTAGAGACCCAGTACTTC	CASSPTGLAGVVETQYF	TRBD2	TRBV28	TRBJ2-5	once
TGCAGCGTTCGACAATTTGCGACTACAACCTACGAGCAGTACTTC	CSVRQFATTTYEQYF	NA	TRBV29-1	TRBJ2-7	NA
TGTGCCAGCAGCTGGAGGCGGGTCCGTTACAATGAGCAGTTCTTC	CASSWRRVRYNEQFF	NA	TRBV5-6	TRBJ2-1	NA
TGTGCCAGCAGTGCCCGGGACTGGGGAAAAGAGACCCAGTACTTC	CASSARDWGKETQYF	NA	TRBV28	TRBJ2-5	NA
TGTGCCAGCAGCTTAAGAGGGGGGGTCGGTACAGATACGCAGTATTTT	CASSLRGGVGTDTQYF	NA	TRBV7-3	TRBJ2-3	NA
TGTGCCAGCAGCGTAACATCGACTAGCGGGAGCGATGAGCAGTTCTTC	CASSVTSTSGSDEQFF	TRBD2	TRBV9	TRBJ2-1	NA
TGTGCCAGCAGTGCTCCCGGGAAGCTGTTTTTT	CASSAPGKLFF	NA	TRBV2	TRBJ2-2	NA
TGCGCCAGCAGTGAGCAGGGGGGCGGGAATCAGCCCCAGCATTTT	CASSEQGGGNQPQHF	TRBD1	TRBV10-2	TRBJ1-5	NA
TGCGCCAGCACGCCGGGACAGCTGAACACTGAAGCTTTCTTT	CASTPGQLNTEAFF	TRBD1	TRBV5-1	TRBJ1-1	NA
TGTGCCAGCAGCGTCCAGGGTACGGAGACCCAGTACTTC	CASSVQGTETQYF	NA	TRBV9	TRBJ2-5	once
TGTGCCATCAGTGAGGCCAGGAAGAACACTGAAGCTTTCTTT	CAISEARKNTEAFF	NA	TRBV10-3	TRBJ1-1	NA
TGTGCCAGCAGTTTCTTGCCGGGACAGGGGATGAACACTGAAGCTTTCTTT	CASSFLPGQGMNTEAFF	TRBD1	TRBV27	TRBJ1-1	NA
TGCGCCAGCAGCTCGACCCCCTCAGGGAATGAGCAGTTCTTC	CASSSTPSGNEQFF	NA	TRBV5-1	TRBJ2-1	NA
TGTGCCAGCAGCTTGGCCGGCGGTTATAATGAAAAACTGTTTTTT	CASSLAGGYNEKLFF	NA	TRBV5-8	TRBJ1-4	NA
TGTGCCAGCAGTCCGGGACTAGCGGTCCGAGAGACCCAGTACTTC	CASSPGLAVRETQYF	TRBD2	TRBV3-1/TRBV3-2	TRBJ2-5	NA
TGTGCCAGCAGTTACTCGAGCCAGGGATGGAGCTACGAGCAGTACTTC	CASSYSSQGWSYEQYF	NA	TRBV6-5	TRBJ2-7	NA
TGTGCCAGCAGTTACTCGATACTTCATAATGAAAAACTGTTTTTT	CASSYSILHNEKLFF	NA	TRBV6-5	TRBJ1-4	NA
TGCGCCAGCAGCCCGGGACAGTCGACTAGCAATCAGCCCCAGCATTTT	CASSPGQSTSNQPQHF	TRBD1	TRBV4-1	TRBJ1-5	NA
TGTGCCAGCTCATCCGGGACAGGGGAAGAAAAACTGTTTTTT	CASSSGTGEEKLFF	TRBD1	TRBV18	TRBJ1-4	NA
TGTGCCAGCAGCTTGAGTGGGGGGTTCTACGAGCAGTACTTC	CASSLSGGFYEQYF	NA	TRBV7-2	TRBJ2-7	NA
TGTGCCAGCTCTCCGGGACAGGGGGACCGACGGGCGCAGTATTTT	CASSPGQGDRRAQYF	TRBD1	TRBV19	TRBJ2-3	NA
TGTGCCAGCGCCCGCGGACGGAGGCCTGAGGGCTACACCTTC	CASARGRRPEGYTF	NA	TRBV2	TRBJ1-2	NA
TGTGCCTGGAGTCGTTCAGATACGCAGTATTTT	CAWSRSDTQYF	NA	TRBV30	TRBJ2-3	once
TGTGCCAGCAGCTTCGGGGGGTCCTACGAGCAGTACTTC	CASSFGGSYEQYF	TRBD2	TRBV7-8	TRBJ2-7	NA
TGTGCCAGTAGCGACAGGGGGCCGGACTATGGCTACACCTTC	CASSDRGPDYGYTF	TRBD1	TRBV19	TRBJ1-2	NA
TGTGCCAGCAAAGGGGCGGGAGTCGGGAATTACGAGCAGTACTTC	CASKGAGVGNYEQYF	TRBD2	TRBV6-5	TRBJ2-7	NA
TGCGCCAGCAGCTTAGATGGACAGGGGAATCAGCCCCAGCATTTT	CASSLDGQGNQPQHF	TRBD1	TRBV5-1	TRBJ1-5	NA
TGTGCCAGCAGCTTGGGAGAAGGGGGGGCTGGCACAGATACGCAGTATTTT	CASSLGEGGAGTDTQYF	NA	TRBV5-4	TRBJ2-3	NA
TGTGCCAGCAGTTTACAGGTATATGGCTACACCTTC	CASSLQVYGYTF	NA	TRBV28	TRBJ1-2	NA
TGTGCCAGCAGCCAGGAACCGGGACAAGGAATAGCCAAAAACATTCAGTACTTC	CASSQEPGQGIAKNIQYF	NA	TRBV4-2	TRBJ2-4	NA
TGTGCCACCAGCAGAGATAAGGGGGCTAGCGCCTACAATGAGCAGTTCTTC	CATSRDKGASAYNEQFF	NA	TRBV15	TRBJ2-1	few
TGTGCCAGCAGCTTAGCTAGCTGGGATACGCAGTATTTT	CASSLASWDTQYF	NA	TRBV7-2	TRBJ2-3	NA
TGTGCCAGCAGCAACAGCTGGGGGGACCTAAACACCGGGGAGCTGTTTTTT	CASSNSWGDLNTGELFF	NA	TRBV4-2	TRBJ2-2	NA
TGTGCCAGCAGCCTCGGGCTAGCGGAAAACATTCAGTACTTC	CASSLGLAENIQYF	TRBD2	TRBV7-2	TRBJ2-4	NA
TGTGCCAGCAGTACAGGGGGCGCGAGCACAGATACGCAGTATTTT	CASSTGGASTDTQYF	TRBD1	TRBV28	TRBJ2-3	NA
TGCGCCAGCAGCCTAGGAGGCTGGGAGAATGAGCAGTTCTTC	CASSLGGWENEQFF	NA	TRBV5-1	TRBJ2-1	NA
TGTGCCAGCAGTTCACAGGGGTGGCAAGAGACCCAGTACTTC	CASSSQGWQETQYF	TRBD1	TRBV28	TRBJ2-5	once
TGTGCCAGCAGCTTAAGGTCTAGCGGATACAATGAGCAGTTCTTC	CASSLRSSGYNEQFF	TRBD2	TRBV7-9	TRBJ2-1	NA